Given below is one T cell receptor (beta chain) in context. A Seattle source enrolled patients during active infection and followed them longitudinally. The data are from a study of blood T cell repertoires in COVID-19. Looking at the study overall: Both acute and convalescent COVID-19 samples were obtained from the United States, Italy and Spain.

Original analysis: From reference gene primer amplification, estimates of nucleated cell counts were derived. The repertoire was sequenced with immunoSEQ multiplex PCR; TCRdb's copy has only in-frame clones and lacks some. Clone size and the V and J calls come from that table; the DNA yielded D and trimming. The sample lists 130,000 to 150,000 clones, roughly 77% occurring once. Germline CDR1 and CDR2: SGHRS and YFSETQ. This CDR3 comprises 13 residues. Trimming removed 0 bases from V and 3 bases from J, with 6 bases in between. What was sequenced was peripheral blood. The chain links TRBV5-1 to TRBJ1-1, with D perhaps matching TRBD1 (5 bases). The TCR comes from a woman in her seventies with COVID-19, enrolled during active disease. The CDR3 region is CASSLETDTEAFF. As DNA, the CDR3 is TGCGCCAGCAGCTTGGAGACAGACACTGAAGCTTTCTTT.